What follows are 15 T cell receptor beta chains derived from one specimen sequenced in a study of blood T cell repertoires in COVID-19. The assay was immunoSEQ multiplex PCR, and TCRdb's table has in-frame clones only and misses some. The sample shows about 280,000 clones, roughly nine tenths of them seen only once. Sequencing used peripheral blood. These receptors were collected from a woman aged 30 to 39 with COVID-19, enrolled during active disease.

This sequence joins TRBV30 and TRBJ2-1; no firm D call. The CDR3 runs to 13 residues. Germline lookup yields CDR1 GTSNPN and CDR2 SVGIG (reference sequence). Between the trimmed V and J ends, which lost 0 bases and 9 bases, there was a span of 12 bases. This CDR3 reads CAWSVSYYLEQFF. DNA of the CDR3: TGTGCCTGGAGTGTTAGTTATTACCTTGAGCAGTTCTTC.

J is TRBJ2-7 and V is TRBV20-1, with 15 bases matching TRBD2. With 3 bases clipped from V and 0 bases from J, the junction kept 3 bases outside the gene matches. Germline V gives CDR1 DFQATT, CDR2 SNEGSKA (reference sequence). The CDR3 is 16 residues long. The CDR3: CSASGLAGGSSYEQYF. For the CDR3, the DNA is TGCAGTGCTAGTGGACTAGCGGGGGGGAGCTCCTACGAGCAGTACTTC.

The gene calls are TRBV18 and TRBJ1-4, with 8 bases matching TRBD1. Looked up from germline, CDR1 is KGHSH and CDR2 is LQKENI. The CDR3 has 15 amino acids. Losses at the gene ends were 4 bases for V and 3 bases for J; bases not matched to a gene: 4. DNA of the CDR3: TGTGCCAGCTCACGACAGGGGAGCGCTAATGAAAAACTGTTTTTT. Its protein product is CASSRQGSANEKLFF.

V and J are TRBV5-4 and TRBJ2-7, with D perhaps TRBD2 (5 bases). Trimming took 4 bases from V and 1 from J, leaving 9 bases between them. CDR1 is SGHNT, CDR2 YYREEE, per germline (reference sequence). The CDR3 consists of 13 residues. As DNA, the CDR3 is TGTGCCAGCAGCCAGGACTGGTCCTACGAGCAGTACTTC. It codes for CASSQDWSYEQYF.

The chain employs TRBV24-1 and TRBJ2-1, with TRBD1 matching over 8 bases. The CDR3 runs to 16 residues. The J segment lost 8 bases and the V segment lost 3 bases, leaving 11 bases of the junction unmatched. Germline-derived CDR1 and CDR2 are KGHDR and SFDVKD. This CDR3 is CATSDGTGGTLDEQFF. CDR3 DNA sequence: TGTGCCACCAGTGATGGTACAGGGGGAACACTTGATGAGCAGTTCTTC.

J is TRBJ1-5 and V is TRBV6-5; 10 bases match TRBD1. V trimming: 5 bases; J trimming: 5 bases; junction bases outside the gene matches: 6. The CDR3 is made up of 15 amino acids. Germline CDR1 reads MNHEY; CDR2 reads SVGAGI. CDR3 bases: TGTGCCAGCAGTCCAGGGACAGGGGACTATCAGCCCCAGCATTTT. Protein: CASSPGTGDYQPQHF.

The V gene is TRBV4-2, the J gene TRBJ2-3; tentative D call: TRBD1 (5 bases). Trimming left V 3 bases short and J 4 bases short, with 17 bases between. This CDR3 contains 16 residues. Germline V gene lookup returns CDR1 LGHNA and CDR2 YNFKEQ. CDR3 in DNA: TGTGCCAGCAGCCACCGGCTAAGGGGTAGGGCAGATACGCAGTATTTT. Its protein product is CASSHRLRGRADTQYF.

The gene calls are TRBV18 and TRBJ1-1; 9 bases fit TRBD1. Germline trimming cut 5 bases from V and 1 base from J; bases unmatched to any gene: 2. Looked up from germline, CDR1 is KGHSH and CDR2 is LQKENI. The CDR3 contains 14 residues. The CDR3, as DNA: TGTGCCAGCTCATGGGGACAGGGGAACACTGAAGCTTTCTTT. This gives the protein CASSWGQGNTEAFF.

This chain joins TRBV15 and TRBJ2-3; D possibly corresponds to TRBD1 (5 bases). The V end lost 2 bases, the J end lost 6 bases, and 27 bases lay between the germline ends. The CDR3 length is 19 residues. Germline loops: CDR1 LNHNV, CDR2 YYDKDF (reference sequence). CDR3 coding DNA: TGTGCCACCAGCAGAAAAGGGAAAGGGAACAGGCTCTCCATTGATACGCAGTATTTT. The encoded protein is CATSRKGKGNRLSIDTQYF.

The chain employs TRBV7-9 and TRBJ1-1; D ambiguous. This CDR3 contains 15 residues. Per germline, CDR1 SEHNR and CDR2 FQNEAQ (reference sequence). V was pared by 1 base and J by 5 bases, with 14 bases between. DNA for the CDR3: TGTGCCAGCAGCTTAGTAGCGGAATTTAGGACTGAAGCTTTCTTT. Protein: CASSLVAEFRTEAFF.

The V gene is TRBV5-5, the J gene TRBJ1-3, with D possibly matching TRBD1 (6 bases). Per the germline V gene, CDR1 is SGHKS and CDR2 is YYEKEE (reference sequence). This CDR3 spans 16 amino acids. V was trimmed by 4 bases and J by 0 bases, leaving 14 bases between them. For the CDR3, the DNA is TGTGCCAGCAGCCCGGGTGGGGGCCCCTCTGGAAACACCATATATTTT. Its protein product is CASSPGGGPSGNTIYF.

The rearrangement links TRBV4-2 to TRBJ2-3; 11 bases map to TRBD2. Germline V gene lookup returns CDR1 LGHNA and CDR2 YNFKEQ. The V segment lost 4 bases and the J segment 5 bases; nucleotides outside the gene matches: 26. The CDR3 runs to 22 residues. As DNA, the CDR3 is TGTGCCAGCAGCCTACGGATAGTAGGGCTAGCGGGGGGTTATGGAAAAAAAGATACGCAGTATTTT. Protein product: CASSLRIVGLAGGYGKKDTQYF.

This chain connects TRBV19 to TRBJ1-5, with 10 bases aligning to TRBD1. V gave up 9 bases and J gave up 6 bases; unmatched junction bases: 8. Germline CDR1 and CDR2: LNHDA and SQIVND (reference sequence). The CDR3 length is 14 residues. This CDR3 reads CASRPGTGVQPQHF. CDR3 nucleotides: TGTGCCAGCCGACCGGGGACAGGGGTTCAGCCCCAGCATTTT.

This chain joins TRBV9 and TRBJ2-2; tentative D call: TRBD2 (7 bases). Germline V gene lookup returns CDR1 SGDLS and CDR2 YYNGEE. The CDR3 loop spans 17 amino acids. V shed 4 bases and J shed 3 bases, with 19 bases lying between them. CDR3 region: CASSPPMGRGDTGELFF. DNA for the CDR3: TGTGCCAGCAGCCCCCCCATGGGGAGGGGGGACACCGGGGAGCTGTTTTTT.

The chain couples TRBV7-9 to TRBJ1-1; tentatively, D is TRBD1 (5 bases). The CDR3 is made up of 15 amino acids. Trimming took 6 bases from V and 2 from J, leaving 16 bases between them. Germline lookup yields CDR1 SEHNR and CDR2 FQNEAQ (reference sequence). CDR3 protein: CASRRTKDKNTEAFF. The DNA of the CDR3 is TGTGCCAGCAGGCGGACAAAGGACAAAAACACTGAAGCTTTCTTT.